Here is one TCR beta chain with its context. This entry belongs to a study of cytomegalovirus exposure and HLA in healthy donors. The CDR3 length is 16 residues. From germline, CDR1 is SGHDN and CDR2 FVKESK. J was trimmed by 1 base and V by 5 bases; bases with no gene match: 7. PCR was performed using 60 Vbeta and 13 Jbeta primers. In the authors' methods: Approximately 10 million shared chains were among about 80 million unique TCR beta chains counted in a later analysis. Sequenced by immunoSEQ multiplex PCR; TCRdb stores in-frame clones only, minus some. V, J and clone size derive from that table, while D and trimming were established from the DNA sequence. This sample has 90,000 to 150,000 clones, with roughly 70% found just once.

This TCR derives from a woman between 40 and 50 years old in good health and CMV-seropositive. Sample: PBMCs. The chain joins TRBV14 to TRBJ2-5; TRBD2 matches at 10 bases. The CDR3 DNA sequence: TGTGCCAGCAGCTCTATAGCGGGGGGACCCCAAGAGACCCAGTACTTC. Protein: CASSSIAGGPQETQYF.